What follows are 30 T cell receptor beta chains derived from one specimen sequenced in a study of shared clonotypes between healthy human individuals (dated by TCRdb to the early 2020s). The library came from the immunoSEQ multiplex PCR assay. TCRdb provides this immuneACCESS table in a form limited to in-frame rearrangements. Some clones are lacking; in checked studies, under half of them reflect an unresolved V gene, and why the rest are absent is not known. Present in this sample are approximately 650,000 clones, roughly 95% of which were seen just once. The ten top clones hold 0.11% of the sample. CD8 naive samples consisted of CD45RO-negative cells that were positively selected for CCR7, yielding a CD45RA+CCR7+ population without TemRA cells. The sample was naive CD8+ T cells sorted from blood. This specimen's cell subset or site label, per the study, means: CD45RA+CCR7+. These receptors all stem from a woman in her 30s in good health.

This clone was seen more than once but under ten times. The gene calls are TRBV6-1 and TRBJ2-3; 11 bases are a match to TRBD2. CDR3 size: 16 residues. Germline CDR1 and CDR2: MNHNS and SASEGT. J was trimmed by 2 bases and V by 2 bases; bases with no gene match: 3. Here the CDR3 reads CASSELAGGLTDTQYF. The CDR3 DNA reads TGTGCCAGCAGTGAACTAGCGGGAGGCCTCACAGATACGCAGTATTTT.

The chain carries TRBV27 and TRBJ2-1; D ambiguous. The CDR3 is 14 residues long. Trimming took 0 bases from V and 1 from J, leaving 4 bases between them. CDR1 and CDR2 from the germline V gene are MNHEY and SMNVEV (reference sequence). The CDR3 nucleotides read TGTGCCAGCAGTTTATCTCCGTCCTACAATGAGCAGTTCTTC. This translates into CASSLSPSYNEQFF.

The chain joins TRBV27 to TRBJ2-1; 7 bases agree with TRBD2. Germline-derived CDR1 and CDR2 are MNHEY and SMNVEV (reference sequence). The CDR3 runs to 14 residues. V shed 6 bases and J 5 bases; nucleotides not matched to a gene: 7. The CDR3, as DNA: TGTGCCAGCAGCCTAGCGGCCTATAACAATGAGCAGTTCTTC. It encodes CASSLAAYNNEQFF.

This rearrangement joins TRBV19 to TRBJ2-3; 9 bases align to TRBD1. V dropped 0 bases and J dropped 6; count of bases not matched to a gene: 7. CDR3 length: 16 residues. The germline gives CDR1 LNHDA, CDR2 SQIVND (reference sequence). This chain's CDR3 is CASSIEDRGRSDTQYF. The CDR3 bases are TGTGCCAGTAGTATAGAGGACAGGGGCCGCTCGGATACGCAGTATTTT.

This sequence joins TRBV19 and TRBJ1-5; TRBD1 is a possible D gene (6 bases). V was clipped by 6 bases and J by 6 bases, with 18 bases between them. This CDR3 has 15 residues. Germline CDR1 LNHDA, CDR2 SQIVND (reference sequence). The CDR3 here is CASSPSGGATQPQHF. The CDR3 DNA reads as TGTGCCAGTAGCCCCAGTGGGGGGGCGACTCAGCCCCAGCATTTT.

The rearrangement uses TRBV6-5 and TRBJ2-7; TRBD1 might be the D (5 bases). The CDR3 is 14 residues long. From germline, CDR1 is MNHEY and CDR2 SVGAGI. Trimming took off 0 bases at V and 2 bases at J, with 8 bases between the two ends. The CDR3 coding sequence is TGTGCCAGCAGTTACTCAGACAGAACCTACGAGCAGTACTTC. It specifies CASSYSDRTYEQYF.

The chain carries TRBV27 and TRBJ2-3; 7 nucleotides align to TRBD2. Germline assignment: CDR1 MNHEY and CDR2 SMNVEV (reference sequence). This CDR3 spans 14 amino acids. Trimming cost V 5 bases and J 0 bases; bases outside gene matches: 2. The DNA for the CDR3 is TGTGCCAGCAGTGAGCGGGATAGCACAGATACGCAGTATTTT. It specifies CASSERDSTDTQYF.

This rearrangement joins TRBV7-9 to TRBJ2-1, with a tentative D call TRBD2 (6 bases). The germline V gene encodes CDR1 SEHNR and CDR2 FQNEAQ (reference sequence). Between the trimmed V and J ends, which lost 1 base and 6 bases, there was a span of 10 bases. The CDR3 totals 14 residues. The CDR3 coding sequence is TGTGCCAGCAGCTTAGTCCTGGGAGGCAATGAGCAGTTCTTC. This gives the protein CASSLVLGGNEQFF. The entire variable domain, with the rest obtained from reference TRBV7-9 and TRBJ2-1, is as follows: DTGVSQNPRHKITKRGQNVTFRCDPISEHNRLYWYRQTLGQGPEFLTYFQNEAQLEKSRLLSDRFSAERPKGSFSTLEIQRTEQGDSAMYLCASSLVLGGNEQFFGPGTRLTVL.

Here the CDR3 DNA reads TGCAGCGTTGGGCTGACGAACACCGGGGAGCTGTTTTTT. Translation gives CSVGLTNTGELFF. V usage is TRBV29-1 and J usage is TRBJ2-2; D unclear. The CDR3 has 13 residues. V lost 4 bases to trimming and J lost 0 bases, with 6 bases between them. Germline CDR1 and CDR2: SQVTM and ANQGSEA.

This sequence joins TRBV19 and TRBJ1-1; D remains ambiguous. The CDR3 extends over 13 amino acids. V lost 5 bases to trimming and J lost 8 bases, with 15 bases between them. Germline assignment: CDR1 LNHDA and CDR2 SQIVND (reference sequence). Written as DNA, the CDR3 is TGTGCCAGTAGTTTCGGAAGGAAAGGAGAAGCTTTCTTT. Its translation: CASSFGRKGEAFF.

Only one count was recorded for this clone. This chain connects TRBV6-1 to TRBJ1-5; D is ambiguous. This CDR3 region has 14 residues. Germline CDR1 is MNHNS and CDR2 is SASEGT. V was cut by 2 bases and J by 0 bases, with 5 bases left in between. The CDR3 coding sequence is TGTGCCAGCAGTGAAAGAGGTAGCAATCAGCCCCAGCATTTT. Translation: CASSERGSNQPQHF.

The CDR3 spells CASIQGLAESTDTQYF. CDR3 nucleotide sequence: TGTGCCAGCATCCAGGGACTAGCAGAAAGCACAGATACGCAGTATTTT. The chain is built from TRBV2 and TRBJ2-3; 9 bases fit TRBD2. Trimming took 7 bases from V and 0 from J; bases not matched to a gene: 8. The CDR3 runs 16 residues. CDR1 and CDR2 from the germline V gene are SNHLY and FYNNEI.

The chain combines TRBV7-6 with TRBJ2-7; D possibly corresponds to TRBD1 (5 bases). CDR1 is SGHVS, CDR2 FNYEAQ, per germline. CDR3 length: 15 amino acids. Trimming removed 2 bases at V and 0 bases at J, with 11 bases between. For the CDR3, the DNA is TGTGCCAGCAGCTTATCCCCAGGGCCCTCCTACGAGCAGTACTTC. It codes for CASSLSPGPSYEQYF.

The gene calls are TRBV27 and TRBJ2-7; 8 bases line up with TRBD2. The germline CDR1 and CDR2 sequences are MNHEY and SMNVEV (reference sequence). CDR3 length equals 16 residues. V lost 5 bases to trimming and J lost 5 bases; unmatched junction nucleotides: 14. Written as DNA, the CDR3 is TGTGCCAGCAGTCGAGGTCCCGGGACTAGTAGCCACGAGCAGTACTTC. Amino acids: CASSRGPGTSSHEQYF.

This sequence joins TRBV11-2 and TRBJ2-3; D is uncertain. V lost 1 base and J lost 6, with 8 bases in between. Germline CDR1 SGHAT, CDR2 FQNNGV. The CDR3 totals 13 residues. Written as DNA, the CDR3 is TGTGCCAGCAGCTTAGTTTTTTCCGATACGCAGTATTTT. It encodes CASSLVFSDTQYF. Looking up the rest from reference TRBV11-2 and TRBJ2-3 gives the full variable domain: EAGVAQSPRYKIIEKRQSVAFWCNPISGHATLYWYQQILGQGPKLLIQFQNNGVVDDSQLPKDRFSAERLKGVDSTLKIQPAKLEDSAVYLCASSLVFSDTQYFGPGTRLTVL.

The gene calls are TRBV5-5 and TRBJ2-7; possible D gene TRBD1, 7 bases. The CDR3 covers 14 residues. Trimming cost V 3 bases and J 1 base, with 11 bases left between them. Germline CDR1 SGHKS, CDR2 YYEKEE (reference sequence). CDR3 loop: CASSSEGASYEQYF. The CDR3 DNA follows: TGTGCCAGCAGCTCGGAGGGGGCTTCCTACGAGCAGTACTTC.

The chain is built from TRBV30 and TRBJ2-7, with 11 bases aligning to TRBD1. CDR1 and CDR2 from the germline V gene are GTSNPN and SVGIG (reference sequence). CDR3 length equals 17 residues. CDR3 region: CAACGAFRDRGSYEQYF. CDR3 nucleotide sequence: TGTGCTGCGTGTGGAGCGTTTCGGGACAGGGGGTCTTACGAGCAGTACTTC.

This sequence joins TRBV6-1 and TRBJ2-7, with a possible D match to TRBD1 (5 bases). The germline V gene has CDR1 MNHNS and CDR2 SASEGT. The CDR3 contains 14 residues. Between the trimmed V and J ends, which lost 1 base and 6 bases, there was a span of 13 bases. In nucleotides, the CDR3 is TGTGCCAGCAGTGAAGGGGCAGGGTTCGCCGAGCAGTACTTC. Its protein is CASSEGAGFAEQYF.

The DNA of the CDR3 is TGCGCCAGCAGCCACGCCCTTCACCCAGATACGCAGTATTTT. This encodes CASSHALHPDTQYF. The chain joins TRBV4-1 to TRBJ2-3; D unclear. Germline CDR1 is MGHRA and CDR2 is YSYEKL. Trimming took 3 bases from V and 4 from J, leaving 11 bases between them. This CDR3 contains 14 residues.

The CDR3 sequence: CSVEDLQLGQGNDEKLFF. In nucleotides, the CDR3 is TGCAGCGTTGAAGATCTTCAACTTGGGCAGGGGAATGATGAAAAACTGTTTTTT. The rearrangement uses TRBV29-1 and TRBJ1-4; a weak D match, TRBD1 (6 bases). Germline V gene data show CDR1 as SQVTM and CDR2 as ANQGSEA. CDR3 length: 18 amino acids. Trimming left V 0 bases short and J 6 bases short, with 23 bases between. Filled out from reference TRBV29-1 and TRBJ1-4, the complete variable domain reads SAVISQKPSRDICQRGTSLTIQCQVDSQVTMMFWYRQQPGQSLTLIATANQGSEATYESGFVIDKFPISRPNLTFSTLTVSNMSPEDSSIYLCSVEDLQLGQGNDEKLFFGSGTQLSVL.

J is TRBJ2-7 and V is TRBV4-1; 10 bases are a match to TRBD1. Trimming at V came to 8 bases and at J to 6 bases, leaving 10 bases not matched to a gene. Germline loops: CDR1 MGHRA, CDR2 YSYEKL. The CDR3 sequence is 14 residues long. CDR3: CASSAGTGVREQYF. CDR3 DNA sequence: TGCGCCAGCTCCGCCGGGACAGGGGTCCGCGAGCAGTACTTC.

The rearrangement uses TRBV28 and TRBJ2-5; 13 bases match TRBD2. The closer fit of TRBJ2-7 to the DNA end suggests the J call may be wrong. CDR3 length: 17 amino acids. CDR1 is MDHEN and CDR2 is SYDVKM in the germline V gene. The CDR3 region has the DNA TGTGCCAGCACCGCCGAGGGGACTAGCGGGGTTGCCTACGAGCAGTACTTC. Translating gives CASTAEGTSGVAYEQYF.

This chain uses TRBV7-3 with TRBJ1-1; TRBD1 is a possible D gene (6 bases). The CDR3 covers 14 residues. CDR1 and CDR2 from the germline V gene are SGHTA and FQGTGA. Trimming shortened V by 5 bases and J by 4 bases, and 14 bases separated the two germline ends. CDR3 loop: CASSATGGGTEAFF. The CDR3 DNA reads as TGTGCCAGCAGCGCGACAGGCGGCGGCACTGAAGCTTTCTTT. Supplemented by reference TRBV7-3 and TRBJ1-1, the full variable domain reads GAGVSQTPSNKVTEKGKYVELRCDPISGHTALYWYRQSLGQGPEFLIYFQGTGAADDSGLPNDRFFAVRPEGSVSTLKIQRTERGDSAVYLCASSATGGGTEAFFGQGTRLTVV.

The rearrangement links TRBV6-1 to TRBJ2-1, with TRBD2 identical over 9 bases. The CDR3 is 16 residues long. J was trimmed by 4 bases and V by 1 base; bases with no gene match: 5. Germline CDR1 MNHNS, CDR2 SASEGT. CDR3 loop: CASSEDPLAGYNEQFF. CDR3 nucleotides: TGTGCCAGCAGTGAAGACCCCCTAGCGGGATACAATGAGCAGTTCTTC.

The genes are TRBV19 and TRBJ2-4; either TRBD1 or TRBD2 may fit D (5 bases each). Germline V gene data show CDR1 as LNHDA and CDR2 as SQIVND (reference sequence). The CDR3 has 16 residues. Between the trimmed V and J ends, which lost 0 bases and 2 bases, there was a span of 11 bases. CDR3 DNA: TGTGCCAGTAGTATAGATGGGTGGGGGACCAAAAACATTCAGTACTTC. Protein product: CASSIDGWGTKNIQYF.

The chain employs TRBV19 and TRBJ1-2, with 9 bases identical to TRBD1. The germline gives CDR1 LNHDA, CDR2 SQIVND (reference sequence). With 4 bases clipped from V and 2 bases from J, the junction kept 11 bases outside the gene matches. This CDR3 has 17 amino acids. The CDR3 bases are TGTGCCAGTAGTACAGCCGGGACAGGGAATTCAAACTATGGCTACACCTTC. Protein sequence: CASSTAGTGNSNYGYTF.

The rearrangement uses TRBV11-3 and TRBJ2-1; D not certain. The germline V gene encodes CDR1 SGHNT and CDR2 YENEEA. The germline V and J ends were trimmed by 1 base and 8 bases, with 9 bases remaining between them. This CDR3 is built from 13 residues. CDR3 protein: CASSLGRGYEQFF. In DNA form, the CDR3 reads TGTGCCAGCAGCTTAGGGCGTGGCTATGAGCAGTTCTTC.

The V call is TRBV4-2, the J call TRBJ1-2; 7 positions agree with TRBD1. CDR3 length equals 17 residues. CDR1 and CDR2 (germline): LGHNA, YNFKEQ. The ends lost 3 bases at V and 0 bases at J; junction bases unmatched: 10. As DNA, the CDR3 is TGTGCCAGCAGCCAGGGACGGGGGACAGAAGCTAACTATGGCTACACCTTC. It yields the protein CASSQGRGTEANYGYTF.

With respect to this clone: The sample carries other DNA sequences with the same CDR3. CDR3 DNA: TGTGCCAGCAGCGTAGGAACGGGAGCTTACGAGCAGTACTTC. Protein: CASSVGTGAYEQYF. The J gene is TRBJ2-7, the V gene TRBV9; the D gene is possibly TRBD2 (6 bases). CDR1 is SGDLS, CDR2 YYNGEE, per germline. With 0 bases removed from V and 4 bases from J, the gap between germline ends came to 11 bases. This CDR3 spans 14 amino acids. The entire variable domain, with the rest obtained from reference TRBV9 and TRBJ2-7, is as follows: DSGVTQTPKHLITATGQRVTLRCSPRSGDLSVYWYQQSLDQGLQFLIQYYNGEERAKGNILERFSAQQFPDLHSELNLSSLELGDSALYFCASSVGTGAYEQYFGPGTRLTVT.

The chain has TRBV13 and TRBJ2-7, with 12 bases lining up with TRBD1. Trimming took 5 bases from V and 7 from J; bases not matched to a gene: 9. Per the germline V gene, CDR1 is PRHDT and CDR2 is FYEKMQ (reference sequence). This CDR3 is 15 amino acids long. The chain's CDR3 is CASSPTGQGAWEQYF. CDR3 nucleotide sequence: TGTGCCAGCAGCCCCACGGGACAGGGGGCTTGGGAGCAGTACTTC.